These 28 T cell receptor beta chains share one sample of origin, sequenced in a study of post-analysis software for immune sequencing data. Points from the study as a whole: Five or six TRBV segments were more frequent in patients than controls; TRBV5-6, TRBV5-1 and TRBV20-1 belonged to this group.

These receptors' targets are unknown. Unique molecular identifiers were built into the TCR beta cDNA libraries. Via MiXCR, TCRdb re-called the PCR reads, giving one row per CDR3 protein. Of 750,000 to 900,000 distinct CDR3 sequences listed, roughly 46% are singletons. The sequenced sample consisted of blood. The receptors were gathered from a girl aged 10 to 17 with multiple sclerosis.

The chain employs TRBV12-3 or TRBV12-4 and TRBJ1-2; 7 nucleotides match TRBD1. V was clipped by 2 bases and J by 2 bases; unmatched bases: 11. CDR3 length: 17 amino acids. The CDR3 DNA follows: TGTGCCAGCAGTTTATATTCAGACAGGGCTAACAACTATGGCTACACCTTC. Its protein is CASSLYSDRANNYGYTF.

This chain connects TRBV27 to TRBJ2-7, with TRBD2 matching over 8 bases. Germline loops: CDR1 MNHEY, CDR2 SMNVEV (reference sequence). V gave up 0 bases and J gave up 2 bases; unmatched junction bases: 3. This CDR3 has 15 amino acids. CDR3 loop: CASSLSTGGPYEQYF. The CDR3 DNA follows: TGTGCCAGCAGTTTATCAACGGGAGGGCCCTACGAGCAGTACTTC.

This clonotype turned up a few times. The chain carries TRBV4-1 and TRBJ2-1, with 13 bases aligning to TRBD2. Looked up from germline, CDR1 is MGHRA and CDR2 is YSYEKL. V lost 1 base, J lost 8 bases, and 5 bases stayed unmatched. This CDR3 has 16 residues. The CDR3 loop is CASSQVGTSGEDEQFF. In DNA form, the CDR3 reads TGCGCCAGCAGCCAAGTAGGGACTAGCGGGGAGGATGAGCAGTTCTTC.

This clonotype has more than one count but fewer than ten. The chain employs TRBV24-1 and TRBJ2-1; 8 bases align to TRBD1. Germline assignment: CDR1 KGHDR and CDR2 SFDVKD. Germline trimming cut 5 bases from V and 3 bases from J; bases unmatched to any gene: 8. The CDR3 spans 16 residues. The CDR3 loop reads CATSAPGTGYYNEQFF. CDR3 nucleotides: TGTGCCACCAGTGCCCCCGGGACAGGCTACTACAATGAGCAGTTCTTC.

The chain links TRBV9 to TRBJ1-6; D perhaps matches TRBD1 (6 bases). The germline V and J ends were trimmed by 3 bases and 10 bases, with 14 bases remaining between them. CDR1 and CDR2 (germline): SGDLS, YYNGEE. The CDR3 extends over 14 amino acids. CDR3 coding DNA: TGTGCCAGCAGCGGGACAGTGGAAGGGTCACCCCTCCACTTT. This sequence encodes CASSGTVEGSPLHF.

This clonotype was counted many times. The chain links TRBV27 to TRBJ2-1, with D uncertain. The V gene lost 3 bases and the J gene lost 2 bases, with 5 bases spanning the gap. CDR1 and CDR2 (germline): MNHEY, SMNVEV (reference sequence). This CDR3 has 13 residues. In DNA form, the CDR3 reads TGTGCCAGCAGTTTTGGCCCCTACAATGAGCAGTTCTTC. This codes for CASSFGPYNEQFF.

Notes on this clonotype: One end of the junction is discordant with germline, which a read error may explain. The CDR3 loop is CAISPGLAGLTDAQYF. CDR3 DNA sequence: TGTGCCATCAGCCCGGGACTAGCGGGCCTCACAGATGCGCAGTATTTT. The chain joins TRBV10-3 to TRBJ2-3; 12 nucleotides agree with TRBD2. The CDR3 sequence is 16 residues long. Germline CDR1 is ENHRY and CDR2 is SYGVKD.

Comments on this clonotype: It may be a read error: a sequence one base away is much more abundant. The gene calls are TRBV5-1 and TRBJ2-5; TRBD1 matches at 7 bases. Per germline, CDR1 SGHRS and CDR2 YFSETQ. This CDR3 is 14 amino acids long. V was pared by 0 bases and J by 5 bases, with 4 bases of the junction left unmatched. The CDR3 loop is CASSLEGGWETQYF. The CDR3, as DNA: TGCGCCAGCAGCTTGGAAGGGGGCTGGGAGACCCAGTACTTC.

This clonotype was seen a few times. The V call is TRBV7-9, the J call TRBJ2-1, with D unresolved. Per germline, CDR1 SEHNR and CDR2 FQNEAQ (reference sequence). This CDR3 is 14 amino acids long. V lost 1 base and J 6 bases, leaving 10 bases between the germline ends. The CDR3 bases are TGTGCCAGCAGCTTAGATGCAGGCACCAATGAGCAGTTCTTC. Protein: CASSLDAGTNEQFF.

Remarks on this clonotype: An end of the junction differs from the germline gene, which may be a read error. V usage is TRBV15 and J usage is TRBJ2-6; no reliable D call. Germline V CDR1 and CDR2: LNHNV, YYDKDF (reference sequence). There are 16 residues in the CDR3. CDR3 region: CASSRDRASGANVLTF. The CDR3 DNA reads TGTGCCTCCAGCAGAGATCGCGCCTCTGGGGCCAACGTCCTGACTTTC.

CDR3 in amino acids: CASSLEGAGWETQYF. The CDR3 DNA reads as TGCGCCAGCAGCTTGGAAGGTGCGGGGTGGGAGACCCAGTACTTC. V usage is TRBV5-1 and J usage is TRBJ2-5, with D possibly TRBD2 on 6 matching bases. CDR1 is SGHRS and CDR2 is YFSETQ in the germline V gene. Trimming took 0 bases from V and 5 from J, leaving 14 bases between them. This CDR3 region has 15 residues.

The J gene is TRBJ2-3, the V gene TRBV20-1, with 10 bases matching TRBD1. The CDR3 is made up of 14 amino acids. Germline CDR1 DFQATT, CDR2 SNEGSKA (reference sequence). The V gene end was trimmed by 4 bases and the J gene end by 5 bases; junction bases not matched to a gene: 6. CDR3 protein: CSATDRGIGDTQYF. For the CDR3, the DNA is TGCAGTGCTACGGACAGGGGGATCGGAGATACGCAGTATTTT.

The V and J genes are TRBV10-3 and TRBJ2-1, with 9 bases matching TRBD2. CDR1 ENHRY and CDR2 SYGVKD come from the germline V gene. CDR3 length equals 19 residues. After removal of 1 base from V and 5 bases from J, the junction contained 15 bases not matched to a gene. CDR3 in DNA: TGTGCCATCAGTGAGTTTTCCGACGCCAGACTAGCGGTTCACAATGAGCAGTTCTTC. Residues: CAISEFSDARLAVHNEQFF.

The rearrangement joins TRBV13 to TRBJ2-1; 7 bases are a match to TRBD2. This CDR3 spans 16 amino acids. The germline gives CDR1 PRHDT, CDR2 FYEKMQ (reference sequence). V gave up 9 bases and J gave up 5 bases; unmatched junction bases: 16. DNA for the CDR3: TGTGCCAGTAGCCCCCTTGGCGGGAGCGGCCACAATGAGCAGTTCTTC. Translating gives CASSPLGGSGHNEQFF.

The chain combines TRBV13 with TRBJ2-1; D may correspond to TRBD1 or TRBD2 (5 bases each). The CDR3 length is 13 residues. The germline V gene encodes CDR1 PRHDT and CDR2 FYEKMQ (reference sequence). V dropped 4 bases and J dropped 8 bases, with 12 bases sitting between them. CDR3 DNA: TGTGCCAGCAGCTCGACAGCGGCGGATGAGCAGTTCTTC. Its translation is CASSSTAADEQFF. Using reference TRBV13 and TRBJ2-1 for the parts outside the CDR3, the full variable domain is AAGVIQSPRHLIKEKRETATLKCYPIPRHDTVYWYQQGPGQDPQFLISFYEKMQSDKGSIPDRFSAQQFSDYHSELNMSSLELGDSALYFCASSSTAADEQFFGPGTRLTVL.

This chain connects TRBV12-3 or TRBV12-4 to TRBJ2-7, with 12 bases matching TRBD2. With 7 bases clipped from V and 2 bases from J, the junction kept 3 bases outside the gene matches. The CDR3 runs 14 residues. The CDR3 sequence is CASTLAGGPYEQYF. The CDR3 region has the DNA TGTGCCAGCACCCTAGCGGGAGGGCCCTACGAGCAGTACTTC.

This rearrangement joins TRBV20-1 to TRBJ2-1; TRBD2 aligns across 8 bases. Germline V gives CDR1 DFQATT, CDR2 SNEGSKA (reference sequence). CDR3 length: 14 residues. V was pared by 5 bases and J by 9 bases, with 12 bases of the junction left unmatched. The CDR3 DNA reads as TGCAGTGCTTCCCCCCCTGCTAGCGGGTCTGAGCAGTTCTTC. This sequence encodes CSASPPASGSEQFF.

This chain uses TRBV2 with TRBJ2-4; D might be TRBD2 (6 bases). The CDR3 is 13 amino acids. V lost 6 bases and J lost 7, with 13 bases in between. Germline loops: CDR1 SNHLY, CDR2 FYNNEI. The DNA for the CDR3 is TGTGCCAGCAGCCTCGAGGCGGGGAACATTCAGTACTTC. The encoded protein is CASSLEAGNIQYF.

The chain carries TRBV9 and TRBJ2-4; 7 nucleotides line up with TRBD2. From germline, CDR1 is SGDLS and CDR2 YYNGEE. Unmatched junction bases numbered 11, after V lost 3 bases and J lost 8 bases. The CDR3 is made up of 15 amino acids. CDR3 amino acids: CASSAPHEGRDIQYF. The DNA for the CDR3 is TGTGCCAGCAGCGCTCCTCATGAGGGGAGGGACATTCAGTACTTC. Together with reference TRBV9 and TRBJ2-4, the CDR3 gives the full variable domain: DSGVTQTPKHLITATGQRVTLRCSPRSGDLSVYWYQQSLDQGLQFLIQYYNGEERAKGNILERFSAQQFPDLHSELNLSSLELGDSALYFCASSAPHEGRDIQYFGAGTRLSVL.

There are a few counts of this clonotype. V and J are TRBV4-3 and TRBJ2-1; TRBD2 agrees at 11 bases. The CDR3 is made up of 16 amino acids. Trimming took 0 bases from V and 10 from J; bases not matched to a gene: 8. CDR1 LGHNA and CDR2 YSLEER come from the germline V gene. The CDR3: CASSQDLTSGKREQFF. The DNA for the CDR3 is TGCGCCAGCAGCCAAGATTTGACTAGCGGGAAAAGGGAGCAGTTCTTC.

This clonotype was observed a few times. The genes are TRBV5-1 and TRBJ2-5, with a weak D call TRBD2 (6 bases). V gave up 4 bases and J gave up 2 bases, with 15 bases separating them. The CDR3 contains 15 residues. CDR1 and CDR2 from the germline V gene are SGHRS and YFSETQ. Here the CDR3 reads CASSQLASKQETQYF. DNA for the CDR3: TGCGCCAGCAGCCAACTAGCCTCAAAACAAGAGACCCAGTACTTC.

This clonotype occurred a few times. J is TRBJ1-5 and V is TRBV12-3 or TRBV12-4; no clear D gene. This CDR3 spans 15 amino acids. The germline V and J ends were trimmed by 5 bases and 0 bases, with 11 bases remaining between them. The CDR3 sequence is CASSPGRNSNQPQHF. The CDR3 DNA is TGTGCCAGCAGTCCAGGACGGAATAGCAATCAGCCCCAGCATTTT.

CDR3 in amino acids: CATSDRDAGSYNEQFF. In DNA form, the CDR3 reads TGTGCCACCAGTGATCGGGACGCCGGCTCCTACAATGAGCAGTTCTTC. The genes are TRBV24-1 and TRBJ2-1; D is possibly TRBD1 or TRBD2 (5 bases each). Between the trimmed V and J ends, which lost 3 bases and 0 bases, there was a span of 11 bases. The CDR3 loop spans 16 amino acids. Germline CDR1 reads KGHDR; CDR2 reads SFDVKD.

This clonotype was seen more than once but under ten times. This sequence joins TRBV12-3 or TRBV12-4 and TRBJ1-6; D remains unclear. V was trimmed by 7 bases and J by 10 bases, leaving 11 bases between them. The CDR3 contains 12 residues. The CDR3 protein is CASTTVESPLHF. The CDR3 coding sequence is TGTGCCAGCACCACCGTGGAGTCACCCCTCCACTTT.

This chain joins TRBV7-9 and TRBJ2-7, with 9 positions matching TRBD1. V lost 5 bases and J lost 3; bases outside the gene matches: 11. The germline V gene has CDR1 SEHNR and CDR2 FQNEAQ (reference sequence). This CDR3 contains 16 residues. CDR3 sequence (DNA): TGTGCCAGCAGCGGTCGCCCGGGACAGGGAGACTACGAGCAGTACTTC. Amino acids: CASSGRPGQGDYEQYF.

This clonotype was seen only once. The chain combines TRBV11-1 with TRBJ1-1; maybe TRBD1 (6 bases). V was cut by 2 bases and J by 0 bases, with 28 bases left in between. Germline CDR1 is SGHAT and CDR2 is FQDESV (reference sequence). CDR3 length: 21 residues. The CDR3 here is CASSLLAPGGGERRMNTEAFF. The CDR3 DNA sequence: TGTGCCAGCAGCTTATTGGCGCCCGGGGGGGGCGAGAGGAGGATGAACACTGAAGCTTTCTTT. The full variable domain, its missing parts supplied by reference TRBV11-1 and TRBJ1-1, is EAEVAQSPRYKITEKSQAVAFWCDPISGHATLYWYRQILGQGPELLVQFQDESVVDDSQLPKDRFSAERLKGVDSTLKIQPAELGDSAMYLCASSLLAPGGGERRMNTEAFFGQGTRLTVV.

The chain joins TRBV15 to TRBJ1-6; D is unresolved. V dropped 1 base and J dropped 8 bases, with 9 bases sitting between them. The CDR3 length is 14 residues. Germline lookup yields CDR1 LNHNV and CDR2 YYDKDF (reference sequence). The CDR3 nucleotides read TGTGCCACCAGCAGAGGGGAGTCGGATTCACCCCTCCACTTT. Residues: CATSRGESDSPLHF.

The DNA of the CDR3 is TGTGCCAGCAGCTTAACCGGACTAGCGGGAGGTAGAGATACGCAGTATTTT. Translating gives CASSLTGLAGGRDTQYF. The J gene is TRBJ2-3, the V gene TRBV7-3; 14 bases agree with TRBD2. V shed 0 bases, J shed 5 bases, and the junction held 4 bases outside the gene matches. CDR3 size: 17 residues. Germline V gene sequence: CDR1 SGHTA, CDR2 FQGTGA.